Each of the 3 T cell receptor beta chains below was sequenced from the same sample in a study of cytomegalovirus exposure and HLA in healthy donors. The PCR contained 60 Vbeta and 13 Jbeta primers. Libraries were prepared by immunoSEQ multiplex PCR; TCRdb keeps only in-frame clonotypes and omits some of them. Of some 64,000 clones in the sample, approximately 88% were seen once. Input material: PBMCs. Receptors were obtained from a man aged 30-40 years in good health and CMV-seropositive.

This chain links TRBV10-3 with TRBJ1-4; 9 bases fit TRBD1. The trim removed 8 bases at V and 7 bases at J, leaving 11 bases unmatched. The CDR3 length is 15 residues. Germline-derived CDR1 and CDR2 are ENHRY and SYGVKD. The CDR3 region is CAISEGETGGEKLFF. DNA of the CDR3: TGTGCCATCTCCGAGGGGGAGACAGGGGGTGAAAAACTGTTTTTT.

The chain joins TRBV2 to TRBJ1-2; D is undetermined. V was shortened by 6 bases and J by 2 bases, with 10 bases between the two germline ends. The CDR3 is 13 amino acids. Per germline, CDR1 SNHLY and CDR2 FYNNEI. The CDR3 DNA reads as TGTGCCAGCAGCGGGATGGACAACTATGGCTACACCTTC. This gives the protein CASSGMDNYGYTF.

This clone occurred once. This rearrangement joins TRBV29-1 to TRBJ2-7; 9 nucleotides match TRBD2. The junction had 12 bases not matched to a gene; V was cut back by 4 bases and J by 5 bases. This CDR3 contains 15 residues. Germline V gives CDR1 SQVTM, CDR2 ANQGSEA. CDR3 bases: TGCAGCGTTGGAAATCTGGCGGGAGGGAGTAACGAGCAGTACTTC. This gives the protein CSVGNLAGGSNEQYF.